Shown below are 30 T cell receptor beta chains from a single sample sequenced in a study of glioma-infiltrating T cells. Using RNA template, CDR3s of TCR alpha and beta were amplified with iRepertoire arm-PCR. TCRdb re-analysed the multiplex PCR reads in MiXCR, keeping a single row per CDR3 protein. The profile covers around 150,000 distinct CDR3 sequences, with around 40% appearing a single time and roughly 20% taken by the ten largest. The material sequenced was glioma tissue, nonneoplastic brain tissue, or PBMCs (not recorded which). Receptor source: a human donor with low-grade glioma or glioblastoma, undergoing nonglioma brain surgery, or in good health (not recorded which).

In this sample, this clonotype turned up a few times. The genes are TRBV20-1 and TRBJ1-2; no definite D call. Trimming took 0 bases from V and 4 from J, leaving 12 bases between them. CDR3 length: 14 residues. The germline gives CDR1 DFQATT, CDR2 SNEGSKA (reference sequence). This CDR3 is CSARDLGDGYGYTF. The CDR3 nucleotides read TGCAGTGCTAGAGATCTGGGAGATGGCTATGGCTACACCTTC.

This clonotype was counted between two and nine times. This rearrangement joins TRBV6-6 to TRBJ1-5; 11 bases align to TRBD1. With 2 bases clipped from V and 8 bases from J, the junction kept 11 bases outside the gene matches. There are 17 residues in the CDR3. Germline lookup yields CDR1 MNHNY and CDR2 SVGAGI (reference sequence). The DNA for the CDR3 is TGTGCCAGCAGTTACCGCTCCGGGACAGGGGGACTAAAGCCCCAGCATTTT. Protein: CASSYRSGTGGLKPQHF.

This chain links TRBV2 with TRBJ2-7; D may be TRBD1 (6 bases). CDR1 and CDR2 (germline): SNHLY, FYNNEI. The CDR3 is 13 amino acids. Trimming pared 3 bases from V and 2 bases from J, leaving 8 bases between. CDR3 region: CASSDRGPYEQYF. The CDR3 bases are TGTGCCAGCAGTGACAGGGGCCCCTACGAGCAGTACTTC.

This chain connects TRBV14 to TRBJ2-3; 7 bases are a match to TRBD2. Trimming cost V 4 bases and J 4 bases; bases outside gene matches: 17. Germline loops: CDR1 SGHDN, CDR2 FVKESK. The CDR3 runs to 18 residues. CDR3 coding DNA: TGTGCCAGCAGCCGGACCCTCGCTTGGGCGGGAGTGGCAGATACGCAGTATTTT. It specifies CASSRTLAWAGVADTQYF.

The chain combines TRBV13 with TRBJ1-3, with TRBD1 matching over 10 bases. V lost 5 bases and J lost 2; bases outside the gene matches: 3. The germline gives CDR1 PRHDT, CDR2 FYEKMQ (reference sequence). The CDR3 is 15 amino acids. Here the CDR3 DNA reads TGTGCCAGCAGCACCGGGACAGGGGCTGGAAACACCATATATTTT. Protein sequence: CASSTGTGAGNTIYF.

This clonotype occurred a few times. The CDR3 DNA is TGTGCCAGCAGCTTGCAGGGAGAGGGGACGCAGTATTTT. Protein sequence: CASSLQGEGTQYF. This rearrangement joins TRBV5-4 to TRBJ2-3, with D possibly being TRBD1 or TRBD2 (5 bases each). The V end lost 1 base, the J end lost 9 bases, and 12 bases lay between the germline ends. The CDR3 is 13 residues long. Per germline, CDR1 SGHNT and CDR2 YYREEE (reference sequence).

This clonotype has only a few counts. The chain couples TRBV4-2 to TRBJ2-7; D possibly matches TRBD1 or TRBD2 (5 bases each). The length of the CDR3 is 14 residues. The germline V gene encodes CDR1 LGHNA and CDR2 YNFKEQ. V dropped 0 bases and J dropped 4 bases, with 10 bases sitting between them. The CDR3 nucleotides are TGTGCCAGCAGCCAAGAGGCCAGGGAGTACGAGCAGTACTTC. Its translation is CASSQEAREYEQYF.

This rearrangement joins TRBV5-1 to TRBJ2-7, with D perhaps TRBD1 (5 bases). Germline CDR1 and CDR2: SGHRS and YFSETQ. Trimming cost V 0 bases and J 5 bases, with 15 bases left between them. The CDR3 has 15 amino acids. The CDR3 nucleotides read TGCGCCAGCAGCTTGGTAGGTGGCTCCAGGGACGAGCAGTACTTC. Protein product: CASSLVGGSRDEQYF.

This clonotype appeared a few times. J is TRBJ2-5 and V is TRBV20-1, with 8 bases fitting TRBD2. The CDR3 length is 15 residues. V lost 5 bases, J lost 0 bases, and 8 bases stayed unmatched. Germline-derived CDR1 and CDR2 are DFQATT and SNEGSKA (reference sequence). CDR3 sequence reads: CSAPRTSPYQETQYF. The CDR3 DNA is TGCAGTGCTCCGCGGACTAGCCCGTACCAAGAGACCCAGTACTTC.

This clonotype has a handful of counts. This rearrangement joins TRBV20-1 to TRBJ2-1; D uncertain. The CDR3 has 14 residues. The V gene lost 0 bases and the J gene lost 0 bases, with 6 bases spanning the gap. The germline V gene has CDR1 DFQATT and CDR2 SNEGSKA (reference sequence). CDR3 nucleotides: TGCAGTGCTAGAGATCTGGACTCCTACAATGAGCAGTTCTTC. Residues: CSARDLDSYNEQFF.

This chain uses TRBV20-1 with TRBJ2-3, with D possibly matching TRBD1 (8 bases). The V end was cut by 4 bases, the J end by 0 bases, with 20 bases between. The CDR3 has 17 residues. The germline V gene encodes CDR1 DFQATT and CDR2 SNEGSKA (reference sequence). The CDR3 is CSAKRVTGGVSTDTQYF. Written as DNA, the CDR3 is TGCAGTGCTAAACGGGTAACAGGGGGGGTTAGCACAGATACGCAGTATTTT.

In its sample, this clonotype was seen a few times. V is TRBV6-1 and J is TRBJ1-3; D not resolved. V dropped 8 bases and J dropped 0 bases, with 11 bases sitting between them. Germline-derived CDR1 and CDR2 are MNHNS and SASEGT. The CDR3 extends over 14 amino acids. The CDR3 reads CASRVEYSGNTIYF. The DNA of the CDR3 is TGTGCCAGCCGTGTGGAGTACTCTGGAAACACCATATATTTT.

This clonotype occurred many times. This sequence joins TRBV7-2 and TRBJ2-3; D not certain. The V and J ends lost 5 bases and 1 base respectively, with 10 bases between them. Germline CDR1 is SGHTA and CDR2 is FQGNSA. This CDR3 region has 14 residues. The CDR3 region is CASSPEWGTDTQYF. CDR3 coding DNA: TGTGCCAGCAGCCCGGAGTGGGGCACAGATACGCAGTATTTT.

The CDR3 DNA is TGTGCCAGCAGTTACTCTTCAGGGGCCTTTTCCTATGGCTACACCTTC. It translates to CASSYSSGAFSYGYTF. The V and J genes are TRBV6-2 or TRBV6-3 and TRBJ1-2; D perhaps matches TRBD1 (6 bases). The germline V and J ends were trimmed by 0 bases and 4 bases, with 15 bases remaining between them. In germline, CDR1 is MNHEY, CDR2 SVGEGT. This CDR3 contains 16 residues.

The chain carries TRBV2 and TRBJ1-5, with a tentative D call TRBD1 (5 bases). The CDR3 totals 14 residues. Trimming stripped 6 bases from V and 1 base from J, with 10 bases between. Germline values: CDR1 SNHLY, CDR2 FYNNEI. CDR3 region: CASSQGLSNQPQHF. The CDR3 DNA reads TGTGCCAGCAGCCAGGGACTGAGCAATCAGCCCCAGCATTTT.

The chain carries TRBV10-3 and TRBJ2-7; TRBD1 matches 9 bases. CDR3 size: 14 residues. V trimming: 3 bases; J trimming: 6 bases; junction bases outside the gene matches: 6. Germline CDR1 is ENHRY and CDR2 is SYGVKD. Here the CDR3 DNA reads TGTGCCATCAGTGAAAAGGGACAGGGTAGCGAGCAGTACTTC. This translates into CAISEKGQGSEQYF.

The V call is TRBV20-1, the J call TRBJ2-1; D uncertain. The CDR3 sequence is 10 residues long. Germline CDR1 DFQATT, CDR2 SNEGSKA (reference sequence). Deletions cut 8 bases from V and 7 bases from J, with 9 bases between. This CDR3 reads CSTYWNEQFF. The CDR3, as DNA: TGCAGTACGTACTGGAATGAGCAGTTCTTC.

This clonotype was seen more than once but under ten times. The chain is built from TRBV20-1 and TRBJ1-5; TRBD1 is a possible D gene (5 bases). Trimming removed 4 bases at V and 3 bases at J, with 10 bases between. Germline values: CDR1 DFQATT, CDR2 SNEGSKA (reference sequence). There are 13 residues in the CDR3. The CDR3 here is CSAIRQPNQPQHF. CDR3 nucleotide sequence: TGCAGTGCTATCCGACAGCCCAATCAGCCCCAGCATTTT.

The V call is TRBV24-1, the J call TRBJ2-5; a weak D match, TRBD1 (6 bases). The CDR3 consists of 11 residues. Germline V lookup: CDR1 KGHDR, CDR2 SFDVKD. Trimming cost V 7 bases and J 4 bases, with 6 bases left between them. The CDR3 sequence is CATRQGETQYF. The CDR3 DNA reads as TGTGCCACCAGACAGGGAGAGACCCAGTACTTC.

With respect to this clonotype: Germline is not matched at one junction end, which may reflect a read error. The CDR3 DNA follows: TGTGCCAGCAGTCTGCAGGGGCTGGGTCAGCTCCAGCATTTT. Translated, it gives CASSLQGLGQLQHF. The J gene is TRBJ1-5, the V gene TRBV6-2 or TRBV6-3; tentative D call: TRBD1 (6 bases). In germline, CDR1 is MNHEY, CDR2 SVGEGT. This CDR3 is 14 amino acids long.

The chain couples TRBV3-1 to TRBJ2-3, with D uncertain. Germline CDR1 LGHDT, CDR2 YNNKEL (reference sequence). CDR3 length: 13 amino acids. V was trimmed by 5 bases and J by 6 bases, leaving 12 bases between them. The CDR3: CASSFDSSDTQYF. As DNA, the CDR3 is TGTGCCAGCAGCTTCGACTCTTCGGATACGCAGTATTTT.

This clonotype showed up just a few times. In DNA form, the CDR3 reads TGTGCCAGCAGTCCGACCGTGGGCGCTCAAGAGACCCAGTACTTC. Translating gives CASSPTVGAQETQYF. V and J are TRBV6-1 and TRBJ2-5; D call uncertain. Trimming cost V 5 bases and J 2 bases, with 15 bases left between them. There are 15 residues in the CDR3. Germline CDR1 is MNHNS and CDR2 is SASEGT.

This clonotype was counted a few times. The V call is TRBV20-1, the J call TRBJ2-1, with D unclear. Deletions cut 4 bases from V and 7 bases from J, with 17 bases between. This CDR3 comprises 14 residues. The germline V gene encodes CDR1 DFQATT and CDR2 SNEGSKA (reference sequence). Here the CDR3 reads CSANRHEVQNEQFF. The CDR3 nucleotides are TGCAGTGCTAATCGCCACGAGGTGCAGAATGAGCAGTTCTTC.

This clonotype was detected many times. The rearrangement links TRBV6-1 to TRBJ2-1; D is unclear. The CDR3 has 10 residues. Trimming removed 3 bases at V and 8 bases at J, with 2 bases between. Germline-derived CDR1 and CDR2 are MNHNS and SASEGT. Here the CDR3 DNA reads TGTGCCAGCAGTGATCATGAGCAGTTCTTC. This gives the protein CASSDHEQFF.

The chain has TRBV7-2 and TRBJ1-2, with 10 bases lining up with TRBD1. This CDR3 is built from 14 residues. The junction had 1 base not matched to a gene; V was cut back by 3 bases and J by 3 bases. In germline, CDR1 is SGHTA, CDR2 FQGNSA. The chain's CDR3 is CASSLDRGDYGYTF. The DNA of the CDR3 is TGTGCCAGCAGCTTGGACAGGGGGGACTATGGCTACACCTTC.

The genes are TRBV7-2 and TRBJ2-3; D is perhaps TRBD1 (5 bases). The V end was cut by 1 base, the J end by 4 bases, with 12 bases between. This CDR3 is 15 amino acids long. CDR1 SGHTA and CDR2 FQGNSA come from the germline V gene. CDR3 DNA sequence: TGTGCCAGCAGCTTAGGCAGTCAGGGTGCAGATACGCAGTATTTT. Protein sequence: CASSLGSQGADTQYF.

The table lists this clonotype with a count of one. The CDR3, as DNA: TGTGCCAGCAGTCCAGGTGGAACTAATGAAAAACTGTTTTTT. Amino acid sequence: CASSPGGTNEKLFF. This chain joins TRBV28 and TRBJ1-4, with D uncertain. V was cut by 5 bases and J by 1 base, with 8 bases left in between. The CDR3 is made up of 14 amino acids. Germline CDR1 and CDR2: MDHEN and SYDVKM.

There are many counts of this clonotype. The V and J genes are TRBV7-2 and TRBJ2-3; D gene unclear. Trimming took 6 bases from V and 4 from J, leaving 8 bases between them. CDR3 size: 12 residues. Germline V gene data show CDR1 as SGHTA and CDR2 as FQGNSA. CDR3 DNA: TGTGCCAGCAGTGGGTTTGCAGATACGCAGTATTTT. Amino acid sequence: CASSGFADTQYF.

Only a few counts were recorded for this clonotype. The chain links TRBV2 to TRBJ2-5; 7 bases are shared with TRBD1. Trimming at V came to 6 bases and at J to 3 bases, leaving 4 bases not matched to a gene. The CDR3 covers 13 residues. CDR1 is SNHLY, CDR2 FYNNEI, per germline. CDR3 amino acids: CASRTGTEETQYF. Written as DNA, the CDR3 is TGTGCCAGCAGGACCGGGACAGAAGAGACCCAGTACTTC. The variable domain in full, completed from reference TRBV2 and TRBJ2-5, reads EPEVTQTPSHQVTQMGQEVILRCVPISNHLYFYWYRQILGQKVEFLVSFYNNEISEKSEIFDDQFSVERPDGSNFTLKIRSTKLEDSAMYFCASRTGTEETQYFGPGTRLLVL.

Of note for this clonotype: This may arise from a read error, as a much more abundant clone is one base away. The gene calls are TRBV7-9 and TRBJ2-7, with D perhaps TRBD1 or TRBD2 (7 bases each). V lost 3 bases and J lost 7, with 19 bases in between. This CDR3 comprises 15 residues. The germline CDR1 and CDR2 sequences are SEHNR and FQNEAQ (reference sequence). CDR3 amino acids: CASSFWQGDYNEQYF. CDR3 coding DNA: TGTGCCAGCAGCTTTTGGCAGGGGGACTACAATGAGCAGTACTTC.